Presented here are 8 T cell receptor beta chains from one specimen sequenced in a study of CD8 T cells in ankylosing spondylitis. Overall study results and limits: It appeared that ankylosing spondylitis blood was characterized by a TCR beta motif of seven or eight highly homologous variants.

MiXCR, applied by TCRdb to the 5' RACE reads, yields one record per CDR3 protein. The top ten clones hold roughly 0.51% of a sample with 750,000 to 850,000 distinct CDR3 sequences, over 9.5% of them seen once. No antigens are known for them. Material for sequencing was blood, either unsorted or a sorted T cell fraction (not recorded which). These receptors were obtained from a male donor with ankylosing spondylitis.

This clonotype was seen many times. The chain's CDR3 is CASSWGTANTGELFF. The CDR3 bases are TGCGCCAGCAGCTGGGGGACAGCGAACACCGGGGAGCTGTTTTTT. The chain combines TRBV5-1 with TRBJ2-2; 7 bases align to TRBD1. V trimming: 3 bases; J trimming: 0 bases; junction bases outside the gene matches: 2. This CDR3 is built from 15 residues. The germline V gene encodes CDR1 SGHRS and CDR2 YFSETQ.

The CDR3 sequence is CASRRGAANEQFF. CDR3 in DNA: TGTGCCAGCAGAAGGGGGGCCGCAAACGAGCAGTTCTTC. The V call is TRBV7-9, the J call TRBJ2-1; the D call may be TRBD1 or TRBD2 (6 bases each). V was trimmed by 6 bases and J by 10 bases, leaving 16 bases between them. The length of the CDR3 is 13 residues. CDR1 and CDR2 from the germline V gene are SEHNR and FQNEAQ (reference sequence).

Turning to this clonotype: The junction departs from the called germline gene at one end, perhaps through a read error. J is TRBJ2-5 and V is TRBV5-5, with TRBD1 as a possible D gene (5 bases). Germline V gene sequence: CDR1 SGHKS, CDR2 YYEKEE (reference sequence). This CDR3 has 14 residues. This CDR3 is CARSLGQGRETQYF. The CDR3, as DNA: TGTGCCAGAAGCTTAGGCCAGGGAAGAGAGACCCAGTACTTC.

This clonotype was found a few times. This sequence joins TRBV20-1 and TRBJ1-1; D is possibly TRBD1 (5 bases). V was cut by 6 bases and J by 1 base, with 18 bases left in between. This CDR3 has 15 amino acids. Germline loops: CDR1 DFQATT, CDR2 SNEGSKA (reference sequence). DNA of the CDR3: TGCAGTGCGAGGGGCGCGAGGGGTTCGAACACTGAAGCTTTCTTT. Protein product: CSARGARGSNTEAFF.

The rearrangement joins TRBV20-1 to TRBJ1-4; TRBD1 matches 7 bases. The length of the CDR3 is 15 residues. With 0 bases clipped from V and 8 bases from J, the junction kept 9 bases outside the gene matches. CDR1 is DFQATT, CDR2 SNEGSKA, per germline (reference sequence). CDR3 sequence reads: CSARDSRGRGEKLFF. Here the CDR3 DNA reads TGCAGTGCTAGAGATAGTAGGGGGCGAGGCGAAAAACTGTTTTTT.

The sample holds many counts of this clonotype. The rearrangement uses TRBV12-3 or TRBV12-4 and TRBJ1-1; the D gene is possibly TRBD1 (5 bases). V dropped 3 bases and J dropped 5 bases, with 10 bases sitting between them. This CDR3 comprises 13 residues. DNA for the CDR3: TGTGCCAGCAGTTTTGCAGGGAGTACTGAAGCTTTCTTT. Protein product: CASSFAGSTEAFF.

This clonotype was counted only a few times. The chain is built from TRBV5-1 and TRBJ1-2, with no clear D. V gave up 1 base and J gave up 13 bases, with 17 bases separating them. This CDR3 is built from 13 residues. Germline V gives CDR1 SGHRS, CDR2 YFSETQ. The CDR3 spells CASSLFVQGEGTF. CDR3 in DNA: TGCGCCAGCAGCTTGTTTGTACAAGGAGAGGGCACCTTC. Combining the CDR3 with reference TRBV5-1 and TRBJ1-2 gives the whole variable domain KAGVTQTPRYLIKTRGQQVTLSCSPISGHRSVSWYQQTPGQGLQFLFEYFSETQRNKGNFPGRFSGRQFSNSRSEMNVSTLELGDSALYLCASSLFVQGEGTFGSGTRLTVV.

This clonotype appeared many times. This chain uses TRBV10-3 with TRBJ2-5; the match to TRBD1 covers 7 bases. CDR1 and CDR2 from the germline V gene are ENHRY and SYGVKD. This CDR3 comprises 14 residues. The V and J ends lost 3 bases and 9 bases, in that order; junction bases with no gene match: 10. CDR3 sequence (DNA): TGTGCCATCAGTGACCCGGGACAGAGAGTGTCCCAGTACTTC. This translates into CAISDPGQRVSQYF.